This T cell receptor (beta chain) stems from a study of blood T cell repertoires in COVID-19. Study information: Sample material is recorded as cDNA or gDNA derived from T cells, B-cell-depleted T cells, or PBMCs.

In the authors' methods: The authors estimated nucleated cell counts from reference gene primer amplification. Sequencing was performed with immunoSEQ multiplex PCR; in TCRdb, only in-frame clones are kept and a portion is missing. The D gene and trimming were derived from the DNA, and the V and J assignments and clone size from that table. The table includes approximately 70,000 clones, 90% to 95% detected once. Patients at the Seattle site were enrolled during active infection and followed longitudinally. V lost 6 bases and J lost 0, with 15 bases in between. Germline V gene data show CDR1 as SEHNR and CDR2 as FQNEAQ (reference sequence). The CDR3 has 15 residues.

The receptor was derived from a man aged 35 to 55 with COVID-19, enrolled during active disease. This chain links TRBV7-9 with TRBJ2-7; perhaps TRBD1 as D (6 bases). Input material: peripheral blood. The CDR3 coding sequence is TGTGCCAGCAGTCCTCGACAGGCTCTCTCCTACGAGCAGTACTTC. It translates to CASSPRQALSYEQYF.